The 27 T cell receptor beta chains listed next were all sequenced from one sample in a study of blood T cell repertoires in COVID-19. Produced via immunoSEQ multiplex PCR; TCRdb's table is partial and in-frame only. Of 95,000 to 100,000 clones listed, over 80% are singletons. Sequenced: peripheral blood. Source of these receptors: a man aged 50-60 years with acute or convalescent COVID-19.

This sequence joins TRBV4-3 and TRBJ2-3; D is unclear. The germline CDR1 and CDR2 sequences are LGHNA and YSLEER. Trimming cost V 2 bases and J 4 bases, with 7 bases left between them. This CDR3 is 13 amino acids long. The CDR3 DNA reads as TGCGCCAGCAGCCAACGGGTGGCAGATACGCAGTATTTT. Its protein is CASSQRVADTQYF.

The chain employs TRBV12-3 or TRBV12-4 and TRBJ1-1; D call uncertain. V lost 4 bases and J lost 8, with 8 bases in between. The CDR3 totals 11 residues. The CDR3 protein is CASSSRLEAFF. CDR3 sequence (DNA): TGTGCCAGCAGTTCGCGACTGGAAGCTTTCTTT.

The V gene is TRBV7-9, the J gene TRBJ2-1, with D unclear. Germline values: CDR1 SEHNR, CDR2 FQNEAQ (reference sequence). This CDR3 comprises 13 residues. Trimming stripped 5 bases from V and 8 bases from J, with 13 bases between. This CDR3 reads CASSLVPIDEQFF. The DNA of the CDR3 is TGTGCCAGCAGCCTCGTCCCTATCGATGAGCAGTTCTTC.

This chain connects TRBV2 to TRBJ2-2; weak D call: TRBD2 (6 bases). This CDR3 is built from 15 residues. Germline V gene sequence: CDR1 SNHLY, CDR2 FYNNEI. V shed 1 base and J shed 1 base, with 7 bases lying between them. This CDR3 is CASSEVRGNTGELFF. As DNA, the CDR3 is TGTGCCAGCAGTGAAGTGCGGGGGAACACCGGGGAGCTGTTTTTT.

The chain is built from TRBV3-1 (or the pseudogene TRBV3-2) and TRBJ2-2, with D possibly TRBD2 on 5 matching bases. CDR1 is LGHDT and CDR2 is YNNKEL in the germline V gene (reference sequence). The CDR3 runs to 14 residues. With 1 base removed from V and 4 bases from J, the gap between germline ends came to 7 bases. The CDR3 region is CASSQVRATGELFF. The CDR3 nucleotides read TGTGCCAGCAGCCAAGTGAGGGCCACCGGGGAGCTGTTTTTT.

This clone was recorded only once. The CDR3 region is CASSLAGVRGEQYF. The CDR3 DNA is TGTGCCAGCAGCTTAGCTGGTGTCAGGGGGGAGCAGTACTTC. The J gene is TRBJ2-7, the V gene TRBV7-2, with TRBD1 matching over 7 bases. Germline assignment: CDR1 SGHTA and CDR2 FQGNSA. This CDR3 region has 14 residues. V shed 0 bases, J shed 7 bases, and the junction held 6 bases outside the gene matches.

CDR3 sequence (DNA): TGTGCCAGCAGCCCTTACTGGGACAGATGGAGTGGAAACACCATATATTTT. Amino acid sequence: CASSPYWDRWSGNTIYF. The rearrangement joins TRBV4-2 to TRBJ1-3; 7 bases fit TRBD1. Germline V gives CDR1 LGHNA, CDR2 YNFKEQ. V shed 4 bases and J 3 bases; nucleotides not matched to a gene: 12. The CDR3 is made up of 17 amino acids.

The genes are TRBV3-1 (or the pseudogene TRBV3-2) and TRBJ2-1; 10 positions agree with TRBD2. The germline V gene has CDR1 LGHDT and CDR2 YNNKEL (reference sequence). With 5 bases clipped from V and 7 bases from J, the junction kept 14 bases outside the gene matches. This CDR3 comprises 17 residues. CDR3 nucleotides: TGTGCCAGCAGCAATCACCGGGGGGGACTAGCGAGGAATGAGCAGTTCTTC. Amino acid sequence: CASSNHRGGLARNEQFF.

This clone was seen just once. The chain is built from TRBV28 and TRBJ2-3; 8 bases agree with TRBD2. In germline, CDR1 is MDHEN, CDR2 SYDVKM. The CDR3 covers 15 residues. J was trimmed by 1 base and V by 6 bases; bases with no gene match: 6. This chain's CDR3 is CASSGGAGGTDTQYF. The CDR3 DNA reads as TGTGCCAGCAGCGGGGGGGCAGGAGGCACAGATACGCAGTATTTT. The whole variable domain, remainder taken from reference TRBV28 and TRBJ2-3, is DVKVTQSSRYLVKRTGEKVFLECVQDMDHENMFWYRQDPGLGLRLIYFSYDVKMKEKGDIPEGYSVSREKKERFSLILESASTNQTSMYLCASSGGAGGTDTQYFGPGTRLTVL.

The gene calls are TRBV5-1 and TRBJ1-1; D possibly corresponds to TRBD1 (6 bases). This CDR3 has 15 amino acids. Trimming pared 3 bases from V and 1 base from J, leaving 13 bases between. CDR1 SGHRS and CDR2 YFSETQ come from the germline V gene. Here the CDR3 reads CASSWRLGGNTEAFF. In DNA, the CDR3 is TGCGCCAGCAGCTGGCGGTTAGGGGGGAACACTGAAGCTTTCTTT.

The CDR3 is CAWSSGYEQYF. Here the CDR3 DNA reads TGTGCCTGGAGTTCAGGCTACGAGCAGTACTTC. The gene calls are TRBV30 and TRBJ2-7; D not certain. The CDR3 runs to 11 residues. Germline V gene data show CDR1 as GTSNPN and CDR2 as SVGIG (reference sequence). Trimming shortened V by 2 bases and J by 3 bases, and 5 bases separated the two germline ends.

The chain is built from TRBV7-9 and TRBJ1-4; TRBD1 agrees at 7 bases. The CDR3 is 14 amino acids. Germline trimming cut 1 base from V and 7 bases from J; bases unmatched to any gene: 3. The germline V gene has CDR1 SEHNR and CDR2 FQNEAQ (reference sequence). The CDR3 nucleotides are TGTGCCAGCAGCTTAGTTGACAGGGTTGAAAAACTGTTTTTT. As protein: CASSLVDRVEKLFF.

The rearrangement uses TRBV2 and TRBJ1-6; no clear D. There are 13 residues in the CDR3. Trimming took 7 bases from V and 5 from J, leaving 9 bases between them. Germline values: CDR1 SNHLY, CDR2 FYNNEI. The CDR3 loop reads CASILGNNSPLHF. CDR3 coding DNA: TGTGCCAGCATACTAGGGAATAATTCACCCCTCCACTTT.

The chain combines TRBV2 with TRBJ1-2; D uncertain. Germline V gene sequence: CDR1 SNHLY, CDR2 FYNNEI. This CDR3 has 12 amino acids. V was shortened by 6 bases and J by 8 bases, with 13 bases between the two germline ends. The CDR3, as DNA: TGTGCCAGCAGAATTGTGGGAGTAGGCTACACCTTC. It codes for CASRIVGVGYTF.

This chain uses TRBV6-2 or TRBV6-3 with TRBJ1-1; 9 nucleotides match TRBD1. The CDR3 totals 17 residues. CDR1 MNHEY and CDR2 SVGEGT come from the germline V gene. V was pared by 7 bases and J by 3 bases, with 15 bases of the junction left unmatched. In nucleotides, the CDR3 is TGTGCCAGCAACCCGGGACAGGGTTTCCCCCTTGACACTGAAGCTTTCTTT. Translation gives CASNPGQGFPLDTEAFF.

This clone was detected only once. The chain joins TRBV7-9 to TRBJ1-2, with TRBD1 matching over 7 bases. Germline trimming cut 1 base from V and 5 bases from J; bases unmatched to any gene: 10. CDR1 is SEHNR, CDR2 FQNEAQ, per germline (reference sequence). The CDR3 contains 16 residues. CDR3: CASSLETRQGNYGYTF. For the CDR3, the DNA is TGTGCCAGCAGCTTAGAAACGAGACAGGGAAATTATGGCTACACCTTC.

This clone came up once. The genes are TRBV6-1 and TRBJ2-5; TRBD1 matches at 10 bases. CDR3 length: 15 residues. CDR1 is MNHNS and CDR2 is SASEGT in the germline V gene. Trimming at V came to 2 bases and at J to 4 bases, leaving 4 bases not matched to a gene. CDR3 in amino acids: CASSELGQGRETQYF. CDR3 nucleotide sequence: TGTGCCAGCAGTGAACTGGGACAGGGGCGAGAGACCCAGTACTTC.

This rearrangement joins TRBV5-5 to TRBJ1-1; 8 bases match TRBD1. The germline V gene encodes CDR1 SGHKS and CDR2 YYEKEE (reference sequence). The V and J ends lost 4 bases and 1 base, in that order; junction bases with no gene match: 6. This CDR3 region has 15 residues. In DNA, the CDR3 is TGTGCCAGCAGCCTCGGAGGGACAGGGAACACTGAAGCTTTCTTT. This gives the protein CASSLGGTGNTEAFF.

The chain carries TRBV6-1 and TRBJ2-5; maybe TRBD2 (6 bases). Germline V lookup: CDR1 MNHNS, CDR2 SASEGT. V lost 1 base and J 1 base, leaving 13 bases between the germline ends. The CDR3 is made up of 16 amino acids. CDR3 residues: CASSEGRLVGQETQYF. The CDR3 region has the DNA TGTGCCAGCAGTGAAGGCCGACTAGTGGGCCAAGAGACCCAGTACTTC.

This clone is medium-sized within its sample. The sample has other DNA sequences that encode this CDR3 too. V is TRBV5-8 and J is TRBJ1-2; 7 positions match TRBD1. The CDR3 is 14 residues long. Germline CDR1 is SGHTS and CDR2 is YDEGEE. The trim removed 4 bases at V and 0 bases at J, leaving 3 bases unmatched. The CDR3 sequence: CASSRDRANYGYTF. The CDR3 DNA follows: TGTGCCAGCAGCCGGGACAGAGCTAACTATGGCTACACCTTC.

The J gene is TRBJ2-2, the V gene TRBV10-2; TRBD2 matches 7 bases. This CDR3 has 15 residues. V was pared by 3 bases and J by 4 bases, with 5 bases of the junction left unmatched. Germline CDR1 WSHSY, CDR2 SAAADI. CDR3 residues: CASSEAGPGTGELFF. CDR3 in DNA: TGCGCCAGCAGTGAAGCGGGGCCGGGCACCGGGGAGCTGTTTTTT.

The chain combines TRBV6-5 with TRBJ1-2; 9 nucleotides agree with TRBD1. Trimming cost V 5 bases and J 3 bases; bases outside gene matches: 7. The CDR3 runs to 15 residues. Germline-derived CDR1 and CDR2 are MNHEY and SVGAGI. DNA for the CDR3: TGTGCCAGCAGTCCCGGGACAGGGAGGGACTATGGCTACACCTTC. Its protein product is CASSPGTGRDYGYTF.

The gene calls are TRBV19 and TRBJ1-4; TRBD1 agrees at 8 bases. Germline CDR1 is LNHDA and CDR2 is SQIVND (reference sequence). The CDR3 consists of 12 residues. The V gene end was trimmed by 6 bases and the J gene end by 8 bases; junction bases not matched to a gene: 2. The CDR3 nucleotides read TGTGCCAGTAGAACAGGGGGGGAAAAACTGTTTTTT. Translating it yields CASRTGGEKLFF.

The rearrangement links TRBV2 to TRBJ2-4; a possible D gene is TRBD1 (8 bases). CDR1 is SNHLY, CDR2 FYNNEI, per germline. V was trimmed by 5 bases and J by 7 bases, leaving 15 bases between them. The CDR3 is 14 residues long. CDR3 DNA sequence: TGTGCCAGCAGTATAGACAGGGGAGGGAACATTCAGTACTTC. Its translation is CASSIDRGGNIQYF.

V gene TRBV5-4 combines with J gene TRBJ2-1, with a possible D match to TRBD2 (5 bases). Trimming left V 0 bases short and J 0 bases short, with 10 bases between. Germline CDR1 SGHNT, CDR2 YYREEE (reference sequence). There are 16 residues in the CDR3. The CDR3 protein is CASSLGGGLSYNEQFF. In DNA, the CDR3 is TGTGCCAGCAGCTTGGGTGGAGGACTCTCCTACAATGAGCAGTTCTTC.

The CDR3 DNA reads as TGTGCCAGCAGCGAAGACAAATTGATACACAATGAGCAGTTCTTC. Its protein product is CASSEDKLIHNEQFF. The gene calls are TRBV7-9 and TRBJ2-1; D is unresolved. Germline V lookup: CDR1 SEHNR, CDR2 FQNEAQ (reference sequence). V was clipped by 5 bases and J by 5 bases, with 16 bases between them. The CDR3 has 15 amino acids.

The CDR3 protein is CASRDRDSNQPQHF. The CDR3 DNA sequence: TGTGCCAGCAGGGACAGGGATAGCAATCAGCCCCAGCATTTT. V usage is TRBV6-8 and J usage is TRBJ1-5; 8 positions agree with TRBD1. There are 14 residues in the CDR3. The V segment lost 6 bases and the J segment 0 bases; nucleotides outside the gene matches: 1. The germline CDR1 and CDR2 sequences are MNHGY and SAAAGT.